Below are 26 T cell receptor beta chains sequenced from a single sample in a study of CD8 T cells in Susac syndrome. Random hexamers served to reverse transcribe roughly 0.45 to 1 ug RNA. TCRdb recomputed calls from the immunoSEQ multiplex PCR reads with MiXCR, one row per CDR3 protein. The sample lists 150,000 to 200,000 distinct CDR3 sequences; roughly 95% were seen once. Sequences were obtained from CD4+ T cells from PBMCs. These receptors came from a human donor with multiple sclerosis.

The genes are TRBV12-3 or TRBV12-4 and TRBJ2-2, with 7 positions matching TRBD2. The junction had 14 bases not matched to a gene; V was cut back by 5 bases and J by 2 bases. The CDR3 runs to 18 residues. CDR3 region: CASSPRTWDYRNTGELFF. Here the CDR3 DNA reads TGTGCCAGCAGTCCAAGAACCTGGGACTACCGAAACACCGGGGAGCTGTTTTTT.

This chain joins TRBV7-2 and TRBJ1-1; maybe TRBD1 (6 bases). Trimming left V 7 bases short and J 3 bases short, with 15 bases between. The germline V gene encodes CDR1 SGHTA and CDR2 FQGNSA. The CDR3 contains 14 residues. The CDR3, as DNA: TGTGCCAGCACCTTCTCACAGGGCTACACTGAAGCTTTCTTT. Translation: CASTFSQGYTEAFF. The variable domain in full, with the rest retrieved from reference TRBV7-2 and TRBJ1-1, is GAGVSQSPSNKVTEKGKDVELRCDPISGHTALYWYRQSLGQGLEFLIYFQGNSAPDKSGLPSDRFSAERTGGSVSTLTIQRTQQEDSAVYLCASTFSQGYTEAFFGQGTRLTVV.

The CDR3 region is CSATENQGKLEAFF. Written as DNA, the CDR3 is TGCAGTGCTACCGAAAACCAGGGAAAATTGGAAGCTTTCTTT. The V gene is TRBV20-1, the J gene TRBJ1-1, with D possibly TRBD1 on 5 matching bases. Trimming stripped 4 bases from V and 8 bases from J, with 20 bases between. Germline V CDR1 and CDR2: DFQATT, SNEGSKA (reference sequence). The CDR3 has 14 amino acids.

The V call is TRBV7-9, the J call TRBJ2-2; 7 bases map to TRBD2. The CDR3 extends over 16 amino acids. Germline V gene lookup returns CDR1 SEHNR and CDR2 FQNEAQ (reference sequence). With V trimmed by 2 bases and J by 3 bases, 6 bases remained unmatched. The CDR3: CASSLSGTTYTGELFF. The CDR3 DNA sequence: TGTGCCAGCAGCTTATCCGGGACTACGTACACCGGGGAGCTGTTTTTT.

J is TRBJ2-7 and V is TRBV4-3; 8 nucleotides agree with TRBD1. J gave up 5 bases and V 1 base, and 13 bases lay outside the gene matches. Germline values: CDR1 LGHNA, CDR2 YSLEER. This CDR3 comprises 17 residues. CDR3 loop: CASSQAARQGARHEQYF. DNA for the CDR3: TGCGCCAGCAGCCAAGCAGCTCGCCAGGGGGCTCGACACGAGCAGTACTTC.

The chain employs TRBV2 and TRBJ1-1; D not resolved. CDR1 is SNHLY and CDR2 is FYNNEI in the germline V gene. The V end lost 11 bases, the J end lost 0 bases, and 16 bases lay between the germline ends. The CDR3 is 14 amino acids. The CDR3 DNA sequence: TGTGCCTCAGCGGTCGGAAACATGAACACTGAAGCTTTCTTT. Protein: CASAVGNMNTEAFF.

DNA of the CDR3: TGCAGCGTTGAAGAGGGAGGACTCCGCCGAGGGTATTTT. Its translation is CSVEEGGLRRGYF. The J gene is TRBJ2-3, the V gene TRBV29-1, with D possibly TRBD2 on 6 matching bases. The V end lost 0 bases, the J end lost 14 bases, and 18 bases lay between the germline ends. Germline CDR1 and CDR2: SQVTM and ANQGSEA. CDR3 length equals 13 residues.

The chain links TRBV12-3 or TRBV12-4 to TRBJ1-2, with 7 bases matching TRBD1. CDR3 size: 14 residues. V lost 7 bases, J lost 4 bases, and 9 bases stayed unmatched. The CDR3, as DNA: TGTGCCAGCACCCCAAGGGGGCTCATCTATGGCTACACCTTC. Its translation: CASTPRGLIYGYTF.

V and J are TRBV9 and TRBJ2-7; 11 nucleotides match TRBD2. The CDR3 extends over 15 amino acids. V lost 4 bases, J lost 8 bases, and 11 bases stayed unmatched. CDR1 is SGDLS, CDR2 YYNGEE, per germline. DNA for the CDR3: TGTGCCAGCAGCTCAAGGGCTAGCGGGAGGATCAAGCAGTACTTC. Protein: CASSSRASGRIKQYF.

The rearrangement joins TRBV5-4 to TRBJ2-3; TRBD2 is a possible D gene (5 bases). Germline lookup yields CDR1 SGHNT and CDR2 YYREEE (reference sequence). The CDR3 loop spans 13 amino acids. The V gene lost 1 base and the J gene lost 5 bases, with 8 bases spanning the gap. The CDR3 reads CASSLKGEDTQYF. DNA for the CDR3: TGTGCCAGCAGCTTGAAGGGAGAAGATACGCAGTATTTT.

The chain joins TRBV28 to TRBJ1-1; D is possibly TRBD1 (5 bases). CDR1 and CDR2 (germline): MDHEN, SYDVKM. The CDR3 sequence is 12 residues long. V was cut by 6 bases and J by 1 base, with 6 bases left in between. In nucleotides, the CDR3 is TGTGCCAGCAGACAGGAGAACACTGAAGCTTTCTTT. It translates to CASRQENTEAFF.

This clonotype was observed a handful of times. The chain employs TRBV10-3 and TRBJ1-1, with 11 bases matching TRBD1. The CDR3 length is 17 residues. CDR1 ENHRY and CDR2 SYGVKD come from the germline V gene. The J segment lost 0 bases and the V segment lost 6 bases, leaving 9 bases of the junction unmatched. The CDR3 coding sequence is TGTGCCATCAGCAAAGGACAGGGGGCGGACTTGAACACTGAAGCTTTCTTT. Protein product: CAISKGQGADLNTEAFF.

The chain links TRBV4-1 to TRBJ1-3; no reliable D call. The germline gives CDR1 MGHRA, CDR2 YSYEKL. The CDR3 has 13 amino acids. The V and J ends lost 0 bases and 9 bases respectively, with 9 bases between them. CDR3 protein: CASSQEIKRTIYF. CDR3 bases: TGCGCCAGCAGCCAAGAAATTAAACGCACCATATATTTT.

The V and J genes are TRBV7-9 and TRBJ2-1, with 12 nucleotides matching TRBD2. Germline V gives CDR1 SEHNR, CDR2 FQNEAQ (reference sequence). J lost 7 bases, V lost 7 bases, and 5 bases had no gene match. The length of the CDR3 is 14 residues. The CDR3 loop reads CASILLAGGNEQFF. The CDR3 nucleotides are TGTGCCAGCATCCTCCTAGCGGGAGGGAATGAGCAGTTCTTC.

V gene TRBV27 combines with J gene TRBJ2-7; 8 bases align to TRBD1. The CDR3 length is 15 residues. The ends lost 6 bases at V and 1 base at J; junction bases unmatched: 8. From germline, CDR1 is MNHEY and CDR2 SMNVEV (reference sequence). In DNA form, the CDR3 reads TGTGCCAGCAGGACAGGGGAGAGTTGGTCCTACGAGCAGTACTTC. Translated, it gives CASRTGESWSYEQYF.

J is TRBJ2-2 and V is TRBV11-1, with 8 positions matching TRBD1. The junction had 6 bases not matched to a gene; V was cut back by 5 bases and J by 4 bases. The CDR3 loop spans 15 amino acids. Per germline, CDR1 SGHAT and CDR2 FQDESV (reference sequence). This CDR3 reads CASSGGQGITGELFF. DNA for the CDR3: TGTGCCAGCAGCGGAGGACAGGGCATCACCGGGGAGCTGTTTTTT.

The chain has TRBV2 and TRBJ1-5, with no clear D. Germline V gene data show CDR1 as SNHLY and CDR2 as FYNNEI. The germline V and J ends were trimmed by 7 bases and 4 bases, with 14 bases remaining between them. The CDR3 is 14 residues long. The CDR3 nucleotides are TGTGCCAGCACCCTGGGGATCTCTAATCAGCCCCAGCATTTT. Amino acids: CASTLGISNQPQHF.

The rearrangement uses TRBV7-9 and TRBJ1-4, with D perhaps TRBD1 (5 bases). V was shortened by 6 bases and J by 5 bases, with 13 bases between the two germline ends. Germline CDR1 is SEHNR and CDR2 is FQNEAQ (reference sequence). This CDR3 is 14 amino acids long. The CDR3 spells CASSLGHSNEKLFF. The CDR3 DNA reads as TGTGCCAGCAGTCTAGGACATTCGAATGAAAAACTGTTTTTT.

CDR3 coding DNA: TGTGCCAGTAGGCGGGGAAGCTCCTACGAGCAGTACTTC. Its translation: CASRRGSSYEQYF. The chain employs TRBV19 and TRBJ2-7; the D gene is possibly TRBD2 (6 bases). V lost 6 bases to trimming and J lost 0 bases, with 9 bases between them. Germline V gives CDR1 LNHDA, CDR2 SQIVND (reference sequence). This CDR3 region has 13 residues.

The genes are TRBV20-1 and TRBJ1-5; tentatively, D is TRBD1 (6 bases). V was shortened by 3 bases and J by 2 bases, with 11 bases between the two germline ends. The CDR3 is 14 residues long. Germline CDR1 and CDR2: DFQATT and SNEGSKA (reference sequence). Written as DNA, the CDR3 is TGCAGTGCTAGTAAGGGGGATGGCAATCAGCCCCAGCATTTT. Translated, it gives CSASKGDGNQPQHF.

The chain links TRBV6-5 to TRBJ2-4, with 8 nucleotides matching TRBD1. The CDR3 sequence is 11 residues long. CDR1 is MNHEY, CDR2 SVGAGI, per germline. V lost 0 bases and J lost 14; bases outside the gene matches: 0. The CDR3 sequence is CASSYSDREYF. CDR3 in DNA: TGTGCCAGCAGTTACTCGGACAGGGAGTACTTC.

The rearrangement joins TRBV6-5 to TRBJ1-4; 9 bases agree with TRBD1. Germline assignment: CDR1 MNHEY and CDR2 SVGAGI. The CDR3 spans 14 residues. Germline trimming cut 8 bases from V and 10 bases from J; bases unmatched to any gene: 11. The CDR3 protein is CASLSGQGTGKLFF. The CDR3, as DNA: TGTGCCAGCCTCTCCGGACAGGGGACTGGAAAACTGTTTTTT.

For the CDR3, the DNA is TGCAGCGTGGCCGGGACGAATAGTGGCTACACCTTC. It specifies CSVAGTNSGYTF. The V gene is TRBV29-1, the J gene TRBJ1-2, with D possibly TRBD1 on 5 matching bases. Germline CDR1 is SQVTM and CDR2 is ANQGSEA. This CDR3 region has 12 residues. The V end lost 6 bases, the J end lost 7 bases, and 15 bases lay between the germline ends.

CDR3: CASSLLAGESGANVLTF. The DNA of the CDR3 is TGTGCCAGCAGTTTACTAGCGGGAGAATCTGGGGCCAACGTCCTGACTTTC. The gene calls are TRBV12-3 or TRBV12-4 and TRBJ2-6, with 10 bases aligning to TRBD2. J gave up 1 base and V 2 bases, and 2 bases lay outside the gene matches. This CDR3 region has 17 residues.

This chain joins TRBV28 and TRBJ2-4, with D unclear. The ends were cut back, 3 bases at V and 15 bases at J, with 24 bases in the middle. CDR1 is MDHEN and CDR2 is SYDVKM in the germline V gene. The CDR3 totals 15 residues. CDR3 residues: CASSFKGTAGWSAYF. The CDR3 DNA reads as TGTGCCAGCAGTTTCAAGGGAACCGCCGGGTGGAGTGCGTACTTC.

This chain joins TRBV11-2 and TRBJ2-7, with 7 nucleotides matching TRBD2. This CDR3 has 15 amino acids. Germline-derived CDR1 and CDR2 are SGHAT and FQNNGV. With 5 bases clipped from V and 0 bases from J, the junction kept 7 bases outside the gene matches. The CDR3 nucleotides read TGTGCCAGCAGCGAAACCGGGACTACCTCCTACGAGCAGTACTTC. Translating it yields CASSETGTTSYEQYF.